This TCR beta chain was captured by sequencing in a study of molecular identifiers for immune sequencing clone quantification. Germline CDR1 is SGHTA and CDR2 is FQGTGA. The CDR3 loop spans 15 amino acids. With regard to this clonotype: At one end, the junction sequence differs from germline, possibly due to a read error.

MiXCR, run by TCRdb on the PCR reads, gives a single entry per CDR3 protein. This sample has about 330,000 distinct CDR3 sequences, with roughly a quarter found just once. The J gene is TRBJ1-3, the V gene TRBV7-3; D uncertain. Sequencing input: naive CD8+ T cells from blood, with Jurkat cell RNA spiked in. Specified subset: FACS-sorted CD8+CD4-CCR7+CD45RA+ naive T cells. This sequence originates from a human donor in good health. Some libraries in this study had Jurkat cell RNA spiked in. The CDR3 region is CASGPSGDSGNPIYF. The CDR3 DNA is TGTGCCAGCGGCCCGTCTGGCGACTCTGGAAACCCCATATATTTT. Supplemented by reference TRBV7-3 and TRBJ1-3, the full variable domain reads GAGVSQTPSNKVTEKGKYVELRCDPISGHTALYWYRQSLGQGPEFLIYFQGTGAADDSGLPNDRFFAVRPEGSVSTLKIQRTERGDSAVYLCASGPSGDSGNPIYFGEGSWLTVV.